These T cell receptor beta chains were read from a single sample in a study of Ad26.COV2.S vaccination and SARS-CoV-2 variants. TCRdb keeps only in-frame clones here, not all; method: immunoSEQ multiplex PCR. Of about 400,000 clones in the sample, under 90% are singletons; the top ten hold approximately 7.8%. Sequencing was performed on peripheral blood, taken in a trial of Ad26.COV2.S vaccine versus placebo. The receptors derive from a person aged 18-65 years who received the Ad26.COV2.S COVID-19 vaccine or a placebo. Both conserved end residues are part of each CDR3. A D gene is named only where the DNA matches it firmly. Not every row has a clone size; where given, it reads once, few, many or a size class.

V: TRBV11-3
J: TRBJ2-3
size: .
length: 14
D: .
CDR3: CASSLLRSGDTQYF
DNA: TGTGCCAGCAGCTTACTAAGAAGCGGAGATACGCAGTATTTT

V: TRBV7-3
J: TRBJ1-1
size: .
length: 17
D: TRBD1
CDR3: CASSLNSATGGITEAFF
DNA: TGTGCCAGCAGCTTAAATTCGGCTACAGGGGGCATCACTGAAGCTTTCTTT

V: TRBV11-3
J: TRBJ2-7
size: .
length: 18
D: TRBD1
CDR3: CASSLLPLVRDRLREQYF
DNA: TGTGCCAGCAGTCTACTCCCTCTTGTCCGGGACAGGCTTAGGGAGCAGTACTTC

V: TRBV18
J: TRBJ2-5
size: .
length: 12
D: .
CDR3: CASSPVPETQYF
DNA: TGTGCCAGCTCACCCGTGCCAGAGACCCAGTACTTC

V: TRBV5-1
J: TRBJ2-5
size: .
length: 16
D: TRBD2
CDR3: CASSLTGLAGQETQYF
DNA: TGCGCCAGCAGCTTGACCGGACTAGCGGGGCAAGAGACCCAGTACTTC

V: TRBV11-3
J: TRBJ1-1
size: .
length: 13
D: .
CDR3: CASGWTVNTEAFF
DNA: TGTGCCAGCGGGTGGACAGTGAACACTGAAGCTTTCTTT

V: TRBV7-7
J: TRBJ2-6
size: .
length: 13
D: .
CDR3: CATGGSGANVLTF
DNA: TGTGCCACCGGAGGCTCTGGGGCCAACGTCCTGACTTTC

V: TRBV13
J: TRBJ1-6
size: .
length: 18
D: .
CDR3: CASSLEEGGSSYNSPLHF
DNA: TGTGCCAGCAGCTTAGAAGAAGGAGGAAGCTCCTATAATTCACCCCTCCACTTT

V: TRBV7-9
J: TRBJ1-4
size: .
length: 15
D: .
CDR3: CASTMGTVLNEKLFF
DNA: TGTGCCAGCACCATGGGGACGGTCTTAAATGAAAAACTGTTTTTT

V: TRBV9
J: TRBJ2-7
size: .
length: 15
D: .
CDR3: CASSVSGSHLYEQYF
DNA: TGTGCCAGCAGCGTTTCCGGATCCCATTTATACGAGCAGTACTTC

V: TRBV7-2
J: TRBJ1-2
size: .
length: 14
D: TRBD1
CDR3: CASSLKGQLYGYTF
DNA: TGTGCCAGCAGCTTAAAGGGACAGCTCTATGGCTACACCTTC

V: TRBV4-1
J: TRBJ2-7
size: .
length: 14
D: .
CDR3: CASSQGLSSYEQYF
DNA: TGCGCCAGCAGCCAGGGACTGAGCTCCTACGAGCAGTATTTC

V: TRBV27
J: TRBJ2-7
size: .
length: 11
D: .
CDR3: CASSFGDEQYF
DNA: TGTGCCAGCAGTTTCGGAGACGAGCAGTACTTC

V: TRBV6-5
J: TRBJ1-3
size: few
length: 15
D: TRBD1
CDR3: CASSYSTGAGNTIYF
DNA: TGTGCCAGCAGTTACTCGACAGGGGCGGGAAACACCATATATTTT

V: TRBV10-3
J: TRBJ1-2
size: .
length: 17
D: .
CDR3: CAISESEGPRNSGGYTF
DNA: TGTGCCATCAGTGAGTCGGAGGGGCCCCGTAATTCCGGCGGCTACACCTTC

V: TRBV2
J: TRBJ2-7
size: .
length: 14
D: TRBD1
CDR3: CASSSGQGSYEQYF
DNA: TGTGCCAGCAGCTCAGGACAGGGGTCCTACGAGCAGTACTTC

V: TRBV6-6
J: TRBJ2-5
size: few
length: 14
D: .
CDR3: CASIPRGASPTQYF
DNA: TGTGCCAGCATTCCCCGGGGGGCCAGCCCGACCCAGTACTTC

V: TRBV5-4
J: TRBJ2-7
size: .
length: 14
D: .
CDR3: CASSSAGTSYEQYF
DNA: TGTGCCAGCAGTTCTGCCGGGACATCCTACGAGCAGTACTTC

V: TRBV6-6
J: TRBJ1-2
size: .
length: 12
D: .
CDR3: CASRDGGNGYTF
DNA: TGTGCCAGCAGGGACGGGGGAAATGGCTACACCTTC

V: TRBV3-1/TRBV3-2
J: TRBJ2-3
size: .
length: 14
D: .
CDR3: CASGRGPHTDTQYF
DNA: TGTGCCAGCGGCCGGGGGCCTCACACAGATACGCAGTATTTT

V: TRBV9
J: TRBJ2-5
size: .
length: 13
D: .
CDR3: CASSVGGWETQYF
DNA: TGTGCCAGCAGCGTAGGTGGCTGGGAGACCCAGTACTTC

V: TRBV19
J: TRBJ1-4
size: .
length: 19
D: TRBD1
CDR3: CASSTGGPHEYATNEKLFF
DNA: TGTGCCAGTAGTACAGGGGGCCCCCACGAATATGCAACTAATGAAAAACTGTTTTTT

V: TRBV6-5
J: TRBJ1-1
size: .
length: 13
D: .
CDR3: CASSYSRDTEAFF
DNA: TGTGCCAGCAGTTACAGCCGGGACACTGAAGCTTTCTTT

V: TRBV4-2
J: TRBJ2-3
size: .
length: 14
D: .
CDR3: CASSQGGATDTQYF
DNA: TGTGCCAGCAGCCAGGGGGGGGCCACAGATACGCAGTATTTT

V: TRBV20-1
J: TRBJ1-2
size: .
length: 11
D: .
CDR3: CSAGRTAGYTF
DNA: TGCAGTGCTGGGCGGACGGCTGGCTACACCTTC

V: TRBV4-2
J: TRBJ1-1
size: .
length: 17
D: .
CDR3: CASSQDGTPAGYTEAFF
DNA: TGTGCCAGCAGCCAAGATGGGACCCCCGCTGGGTACACTGAAGCTTTCTTT

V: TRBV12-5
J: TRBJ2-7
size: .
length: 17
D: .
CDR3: CASGLASSRDTYYEQYF
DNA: TGTGCTAGTGGTTTGGCTTCTTCTAGGGACACGTACTACGAGCAGTACTTC

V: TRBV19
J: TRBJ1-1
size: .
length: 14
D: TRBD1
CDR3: CASSQTGSVTEAFF
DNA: TGTGCCAGTAGTCAGACAGGGTCGGTGACTGAAGCTTTCTTT

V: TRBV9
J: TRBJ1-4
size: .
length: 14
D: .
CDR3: CASSVGAFNEKLFF
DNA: TGTGCCAGCAGCGTCGGGGCCTTCAATGAAAAACTGTTTTTT

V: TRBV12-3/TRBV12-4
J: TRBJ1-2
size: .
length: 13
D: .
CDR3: CASNPLSNYGYTF
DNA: TGTGCCAGCAACCCTCTTTCTAACTATGGCTACACCTTC

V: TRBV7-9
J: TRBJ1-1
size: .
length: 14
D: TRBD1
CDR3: CASTIGGGGTEAFF
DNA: TGTGCCAGCACCATTGGAGGGGGCGGCACTGAAGCTTTCTTT

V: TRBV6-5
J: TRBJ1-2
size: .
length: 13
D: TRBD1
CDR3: CATLSDRNYGYTF
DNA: TGTGCCACCCTCTCGGACAGGAACTATGGCTACACCTTC

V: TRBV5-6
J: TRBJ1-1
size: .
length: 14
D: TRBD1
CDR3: CASSRGDRANEAFF
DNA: TGTGCCAGCAGCAGGGGGGACAGGGCGAATGAAGCTTTCTTT

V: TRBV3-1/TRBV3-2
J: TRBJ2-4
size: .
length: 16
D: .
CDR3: CASSSFGGLAKNIQYF
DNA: TGTGCCAGCTCCTCCTTCGGGGGCCTAGCCAAAAACATTCAGTACTTC

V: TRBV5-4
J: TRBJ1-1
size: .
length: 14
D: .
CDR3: CASSLSGLNTEAFF
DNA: TGTGCCAGCAGCTTATCAGGGCTGAACACTGAAGCTTTCTTT

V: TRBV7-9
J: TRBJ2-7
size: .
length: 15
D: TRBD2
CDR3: CASSLARLADYEQYF
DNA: TGTGCCAGCAGCTTAGCCCGACTAGCAGATTACGAGCAGTACTTC

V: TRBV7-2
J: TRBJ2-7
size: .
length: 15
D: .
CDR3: CASSGGGVSSYEQYF
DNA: TGTGCCAGCAGCGGAGGGGGGGTAAGCTCCTACGAGCAGTACTTC

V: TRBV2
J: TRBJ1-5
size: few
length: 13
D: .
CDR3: CASLRDRNQPQHF
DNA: TGTGCCAGCCTCCGGGACCGTAATCAGCCCCAGCATTTT

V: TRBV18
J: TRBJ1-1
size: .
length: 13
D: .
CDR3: CASSPLENTEAFF
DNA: TGTGCCAGCTCACCACTTGAGAACACTGAAGCTTTCTTT

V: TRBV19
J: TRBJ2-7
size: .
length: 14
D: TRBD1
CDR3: CASSIPGQARAQYF
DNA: TGTGCCAGTAGTATCCCAGGACAGGCCCGGGCGCAGTACTTC

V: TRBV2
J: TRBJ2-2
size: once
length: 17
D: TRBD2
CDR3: CASKRLAGGGNTGELFF
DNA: TGTGCCAGCAAGAGACTAGCGGGGGGCGGGAACACCGGGGAGCTGTTTTTT

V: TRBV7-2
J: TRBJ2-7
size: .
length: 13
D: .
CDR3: CASSTPGAYEQYF
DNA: TGTGCCAGCAGCACCCCCGGGGCGTACGAGCAGTACTTC

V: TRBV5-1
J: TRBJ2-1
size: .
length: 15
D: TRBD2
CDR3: CASSSAGVSYNEQFF
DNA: TGCGCCAGCAGCTCGGCGGGAGTGTCCTACAATGAGCAGTTCTTC

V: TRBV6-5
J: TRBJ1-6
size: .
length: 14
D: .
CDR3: CASSFRDLNSPLHF
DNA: TGTGCCAGCAGCTTCCGGGACCTAAATTCACCCCTCCACTTT

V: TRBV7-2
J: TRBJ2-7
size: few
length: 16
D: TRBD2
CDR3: CASSQRGVIRSYEQYF
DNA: TGTGCCAGCAGCCAGCGGGGAGTGATAAGGTCCTACGAGCAGTACTTC

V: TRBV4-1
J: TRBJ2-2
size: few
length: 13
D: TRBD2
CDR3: CASSQGGFAELFF
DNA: TGCGCCAGCAGCCAGGGGGGGTTCGCGGAGCTGTTTTTT

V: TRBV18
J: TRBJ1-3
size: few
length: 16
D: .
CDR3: CASSQLEASSGNTIYF
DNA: TGTGCCAGCTCCCAACTTGAGGCTAGCTCTGGAAACACCATATATTTT

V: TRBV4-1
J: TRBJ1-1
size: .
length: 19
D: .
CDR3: CASSQDDWGSGRMNTEAFF
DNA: TGCGCCAGCAGCCAAGATGATTGGGGGTCTGGGAGGATGAACACTGAAGCTTTCTTT

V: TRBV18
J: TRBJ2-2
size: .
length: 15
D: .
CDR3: CASSRGSSNTGELFF
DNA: TGTGCCAGCTCACGTGGCTCCTCGAACACCGGGGAGCTGTTTTTT

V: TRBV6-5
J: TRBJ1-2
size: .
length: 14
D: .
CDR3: CASSYRAMTRGYTF
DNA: TGTGCCAGCAGTTACCGCGCAATGACTCGGGGCTACACCTTC

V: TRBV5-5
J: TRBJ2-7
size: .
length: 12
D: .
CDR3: CASSYPTYEQYF
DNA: TGTGCCAGCAGCTATCCCACCTACGAGCAGTACTTC

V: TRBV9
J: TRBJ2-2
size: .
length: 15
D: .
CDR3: CASSVWSRSTGELFF
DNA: TGTGCCAGCAGCGTGTGGTCTAGGTCCACCGGGGAGCTGTTTTTT

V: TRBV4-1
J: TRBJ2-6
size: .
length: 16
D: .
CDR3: CASSHLFNTGANVLTF
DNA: TGCGCCAGCAGTCACCTCTTCAACACTGGGGCCAACGTCCTGACTTTC